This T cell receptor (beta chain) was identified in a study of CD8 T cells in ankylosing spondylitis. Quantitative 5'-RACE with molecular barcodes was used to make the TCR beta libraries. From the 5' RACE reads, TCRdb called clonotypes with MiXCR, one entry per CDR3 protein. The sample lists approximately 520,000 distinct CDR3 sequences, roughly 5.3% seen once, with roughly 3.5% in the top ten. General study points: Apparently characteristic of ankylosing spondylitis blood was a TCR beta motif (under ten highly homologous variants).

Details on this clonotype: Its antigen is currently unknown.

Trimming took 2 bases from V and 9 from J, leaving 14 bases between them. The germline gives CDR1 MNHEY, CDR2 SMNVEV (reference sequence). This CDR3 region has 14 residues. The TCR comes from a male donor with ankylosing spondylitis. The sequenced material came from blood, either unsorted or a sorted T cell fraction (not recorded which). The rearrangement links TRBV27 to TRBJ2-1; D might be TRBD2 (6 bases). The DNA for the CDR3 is TGTGCCAGCAGTTTACTGGAGGGCCCGGGTGAGCAGTTCTTC. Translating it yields CASSLLEGPGEQFF.